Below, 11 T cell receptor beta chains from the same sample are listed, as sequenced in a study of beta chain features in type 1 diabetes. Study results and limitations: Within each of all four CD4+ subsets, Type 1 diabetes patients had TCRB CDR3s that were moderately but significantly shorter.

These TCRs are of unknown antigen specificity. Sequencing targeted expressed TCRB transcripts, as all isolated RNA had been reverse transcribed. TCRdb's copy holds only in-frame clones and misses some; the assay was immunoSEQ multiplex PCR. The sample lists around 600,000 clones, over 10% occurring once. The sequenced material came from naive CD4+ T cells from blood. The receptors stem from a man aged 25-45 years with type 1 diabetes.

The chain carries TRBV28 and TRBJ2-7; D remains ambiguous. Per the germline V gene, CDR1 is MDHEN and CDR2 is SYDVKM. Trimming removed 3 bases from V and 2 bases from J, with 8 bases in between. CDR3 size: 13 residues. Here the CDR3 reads CASSLGFPYEQYF. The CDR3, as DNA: TGTGCCAGCAGTTTGGGATTCCCCTACGAGCAGTACTTC.

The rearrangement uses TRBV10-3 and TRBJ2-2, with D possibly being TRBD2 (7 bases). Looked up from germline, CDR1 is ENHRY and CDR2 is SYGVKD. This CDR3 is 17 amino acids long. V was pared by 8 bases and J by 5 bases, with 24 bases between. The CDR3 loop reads CAILGGTPTSDTGELFF. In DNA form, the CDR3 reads TGTGCCATCTTGGGGGGGACACCCACCTCGGATACCGGGGAGCTGTTTTTT.

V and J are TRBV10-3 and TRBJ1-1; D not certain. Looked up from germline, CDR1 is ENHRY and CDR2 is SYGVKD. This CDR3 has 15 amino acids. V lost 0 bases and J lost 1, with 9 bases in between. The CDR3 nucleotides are TGTGCCATCAGTGAGTCTGGACTTACGAACACTGAAGCTTTCTTT. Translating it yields CAISESGLTNTEAFF.

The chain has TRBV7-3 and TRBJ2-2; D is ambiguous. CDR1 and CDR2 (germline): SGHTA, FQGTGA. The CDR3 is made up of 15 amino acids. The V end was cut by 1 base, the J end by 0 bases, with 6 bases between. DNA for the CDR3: TGTGCCAGCAGCTTAATAGGCGCGAACACCGGGGAGCTGTTTTTT. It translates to CASSLIGANTGELFF.

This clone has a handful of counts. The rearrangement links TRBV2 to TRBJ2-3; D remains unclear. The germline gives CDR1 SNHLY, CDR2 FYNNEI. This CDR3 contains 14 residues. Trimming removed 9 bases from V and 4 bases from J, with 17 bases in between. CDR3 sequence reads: CASLGLRSPDTQYF. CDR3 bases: TGTGCCAGTCTAGGATTACGGAGTCCAGATACGCAGTATTTT.

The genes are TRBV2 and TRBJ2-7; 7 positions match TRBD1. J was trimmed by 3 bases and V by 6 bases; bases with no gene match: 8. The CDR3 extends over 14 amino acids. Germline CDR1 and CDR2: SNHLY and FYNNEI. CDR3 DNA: TGTGCCAGCAGCAAAGGACAGGACAGCTACGAGCAGTACTTC. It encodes CASSKGQDSYEQYF.

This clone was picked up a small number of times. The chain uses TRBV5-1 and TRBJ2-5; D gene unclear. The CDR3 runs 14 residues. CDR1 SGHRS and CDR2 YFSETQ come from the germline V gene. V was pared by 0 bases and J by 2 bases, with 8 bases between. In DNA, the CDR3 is TGCGCCAGCAGCTTGGCCGTGCAGCAAGAGACCCAGTACTTC. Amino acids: CASSLAVQQETQYF.

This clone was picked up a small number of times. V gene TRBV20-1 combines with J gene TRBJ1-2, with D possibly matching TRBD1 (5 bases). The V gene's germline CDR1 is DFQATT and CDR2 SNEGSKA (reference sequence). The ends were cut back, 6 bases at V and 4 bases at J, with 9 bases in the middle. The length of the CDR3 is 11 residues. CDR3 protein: CSAQGSYGYTF. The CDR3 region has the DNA TGCAGTGCCCAGGGTTCCTATGGCTACACCTTC.

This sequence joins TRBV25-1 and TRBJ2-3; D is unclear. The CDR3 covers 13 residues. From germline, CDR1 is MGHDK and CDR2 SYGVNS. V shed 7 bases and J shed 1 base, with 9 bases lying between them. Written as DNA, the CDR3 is TGTGCCAGCACCTGGACGGGCACAGATACGCAGTATTTT. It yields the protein CASTWTGTDTQYF.

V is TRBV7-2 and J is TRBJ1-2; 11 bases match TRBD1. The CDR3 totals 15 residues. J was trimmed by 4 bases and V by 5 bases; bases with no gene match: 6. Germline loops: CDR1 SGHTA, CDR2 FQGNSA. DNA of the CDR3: TGTGCCAGCAGCGCGTGGACAGGGGGCGCCTATGGCTACACCTTC. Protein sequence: CASSAWTGGAYGYTF.

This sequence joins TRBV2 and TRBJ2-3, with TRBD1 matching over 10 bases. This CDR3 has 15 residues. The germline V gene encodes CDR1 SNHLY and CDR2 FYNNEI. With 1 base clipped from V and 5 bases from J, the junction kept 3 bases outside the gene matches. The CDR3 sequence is CASSEGDRGRDTQYF. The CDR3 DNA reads TGTGCCAGCAGTGAAGGGGACAGGGGCAGAGATACGCAGTATTTT.